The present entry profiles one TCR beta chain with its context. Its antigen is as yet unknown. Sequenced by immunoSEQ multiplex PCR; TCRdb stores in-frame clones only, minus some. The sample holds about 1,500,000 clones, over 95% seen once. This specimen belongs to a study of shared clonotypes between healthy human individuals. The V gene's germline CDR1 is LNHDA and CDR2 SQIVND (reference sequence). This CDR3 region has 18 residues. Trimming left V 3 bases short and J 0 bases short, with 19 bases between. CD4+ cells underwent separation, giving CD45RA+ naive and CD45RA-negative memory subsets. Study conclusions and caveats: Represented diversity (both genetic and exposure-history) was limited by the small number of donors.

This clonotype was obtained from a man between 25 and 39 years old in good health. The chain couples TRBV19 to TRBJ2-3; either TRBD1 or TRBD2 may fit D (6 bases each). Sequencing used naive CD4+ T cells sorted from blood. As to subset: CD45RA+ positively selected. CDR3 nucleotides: TGTGCCAGTAGTATCATCCCTCCCCCGGGGGCTAGCACAGATACGCAGTATTTT. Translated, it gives CASSIIPPPGASTDTQYF. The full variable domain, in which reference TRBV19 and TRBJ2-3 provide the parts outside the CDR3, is DGGITQSPKYLFRKEGQNVTLSCEQNLNHDAMYWYRQDPGQGLRLIYYSQIVNDFQKGDIAEGYSVSREKKESFPLTVTSAQKNPTAFYLCASSIIPPPGASTDTQYFGPGTRLTVL.